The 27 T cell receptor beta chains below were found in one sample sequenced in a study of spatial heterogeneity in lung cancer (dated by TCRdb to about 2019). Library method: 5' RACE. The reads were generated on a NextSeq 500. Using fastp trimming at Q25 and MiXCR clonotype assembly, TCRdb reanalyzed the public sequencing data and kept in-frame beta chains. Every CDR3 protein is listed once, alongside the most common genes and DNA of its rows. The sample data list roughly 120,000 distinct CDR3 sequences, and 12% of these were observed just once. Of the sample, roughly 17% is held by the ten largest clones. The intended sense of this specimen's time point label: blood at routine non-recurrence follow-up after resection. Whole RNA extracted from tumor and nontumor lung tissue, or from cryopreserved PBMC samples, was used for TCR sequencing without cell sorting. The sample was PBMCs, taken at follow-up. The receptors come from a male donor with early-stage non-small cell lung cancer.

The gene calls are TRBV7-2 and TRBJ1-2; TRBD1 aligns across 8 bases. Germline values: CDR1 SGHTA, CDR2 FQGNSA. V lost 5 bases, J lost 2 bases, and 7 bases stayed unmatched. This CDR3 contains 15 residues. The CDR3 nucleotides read TGTGCCAGCAGCCCTCGACAGGGGTCCAACTATGGCTACACCTTC. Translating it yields CASSPRQGSNYGYTF.

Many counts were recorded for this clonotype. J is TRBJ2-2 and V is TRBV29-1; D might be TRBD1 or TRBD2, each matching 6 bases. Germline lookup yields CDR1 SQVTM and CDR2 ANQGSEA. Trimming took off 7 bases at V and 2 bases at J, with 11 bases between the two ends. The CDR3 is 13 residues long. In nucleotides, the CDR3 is TGCAGCGCCAGGGGAGGCAACACCGGGGAGCTGTTTTTT. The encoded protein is CSARGGNTGELFF.

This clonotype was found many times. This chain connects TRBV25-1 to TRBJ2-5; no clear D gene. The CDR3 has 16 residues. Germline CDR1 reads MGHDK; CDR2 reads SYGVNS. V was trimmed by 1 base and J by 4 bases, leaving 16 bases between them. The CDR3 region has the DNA TGTGCCAGCAGTGAATCGTCCGGCAACCTTCCAGAGACCCAGTACTTC. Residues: CASSESSGNLPETQYF.

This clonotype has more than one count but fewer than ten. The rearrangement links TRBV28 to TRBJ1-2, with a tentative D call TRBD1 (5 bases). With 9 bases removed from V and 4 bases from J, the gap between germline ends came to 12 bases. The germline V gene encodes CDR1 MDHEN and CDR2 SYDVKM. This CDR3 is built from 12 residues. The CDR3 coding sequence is TGTGCCAGTCACCCGGGGCTCTATGGCTACACCTTC. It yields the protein CASHPGLYGYTF.

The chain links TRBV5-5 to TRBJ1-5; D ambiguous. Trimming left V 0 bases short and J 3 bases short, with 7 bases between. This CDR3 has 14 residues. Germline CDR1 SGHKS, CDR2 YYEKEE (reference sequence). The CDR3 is CASSLEGFNQPQHF. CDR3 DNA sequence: TGTGCCAGCAGCTTGGAAGGGTTCAATCAGCCCCAGCATTTT.

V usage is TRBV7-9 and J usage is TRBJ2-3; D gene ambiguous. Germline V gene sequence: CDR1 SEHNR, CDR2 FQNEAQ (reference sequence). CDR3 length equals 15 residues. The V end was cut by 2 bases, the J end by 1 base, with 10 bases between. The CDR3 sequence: CASSLRRLGTDTQYF. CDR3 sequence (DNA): TGTGCCAGCAGCTTACGTCGGCTGGGCACAGATACGCAGTATTTT.

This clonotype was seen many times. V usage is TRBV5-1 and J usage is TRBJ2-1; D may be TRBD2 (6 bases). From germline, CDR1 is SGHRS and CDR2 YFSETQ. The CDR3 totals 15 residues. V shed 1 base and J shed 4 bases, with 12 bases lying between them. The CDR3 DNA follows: TGCGCCAGCAGCTTGACTGGCGGGGAATACAATGAGCAGTTCTTC. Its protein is CASSLTGGEYNEQFF.

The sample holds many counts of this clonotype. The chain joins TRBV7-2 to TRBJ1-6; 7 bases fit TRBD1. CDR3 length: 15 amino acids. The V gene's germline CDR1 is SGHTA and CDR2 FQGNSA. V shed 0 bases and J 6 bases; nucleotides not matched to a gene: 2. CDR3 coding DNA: TGTGCCAGCAGCTTAGCGACAGGGCTTAATTCACCCCTCCACTTT. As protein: CASSLATGLNSPLHF.

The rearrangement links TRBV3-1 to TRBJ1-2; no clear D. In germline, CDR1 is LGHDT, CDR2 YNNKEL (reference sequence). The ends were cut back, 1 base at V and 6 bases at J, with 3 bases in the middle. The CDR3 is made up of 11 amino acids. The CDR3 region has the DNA TGTGCCAGCAGCCAAGTAGATGGCTACACCTTC. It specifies CASSQVDGYTF. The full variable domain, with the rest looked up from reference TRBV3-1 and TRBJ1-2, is DTAVSQTPKYLVTQMGNDKSIKCEQNLGHDTMYWYKQDSKKFLKIMFSYNNKELIINETVPNRFSPKSPDKAHLNLHINSLELGDSAVYFCASSQVDGYTFGSGTRLTVV.

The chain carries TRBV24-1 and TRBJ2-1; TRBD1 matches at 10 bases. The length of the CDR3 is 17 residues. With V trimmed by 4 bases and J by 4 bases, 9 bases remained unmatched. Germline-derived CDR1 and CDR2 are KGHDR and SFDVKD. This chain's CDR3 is CATSENPRDRGYNEQFF. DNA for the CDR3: TGTGCCACCAGTGAAAATCCCCGGGACAGGGGATACAATGAGCAGTTCTTC.

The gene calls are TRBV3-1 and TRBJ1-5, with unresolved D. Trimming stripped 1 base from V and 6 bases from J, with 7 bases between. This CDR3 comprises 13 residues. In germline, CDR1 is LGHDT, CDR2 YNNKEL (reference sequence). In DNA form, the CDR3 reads TGTGCCAGCAGCCAAGGGCTGGGTCAGCCCCAGCATTTT. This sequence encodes CASSQGLGQPQHF.

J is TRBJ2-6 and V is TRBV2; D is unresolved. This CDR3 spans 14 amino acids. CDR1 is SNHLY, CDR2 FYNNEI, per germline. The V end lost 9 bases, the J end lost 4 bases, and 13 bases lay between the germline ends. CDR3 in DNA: TGTGCCAGTTTTCTTGGCGCAGGGGCCAACGTCCTGACTTTC. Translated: CASFLGAGANVLTF.

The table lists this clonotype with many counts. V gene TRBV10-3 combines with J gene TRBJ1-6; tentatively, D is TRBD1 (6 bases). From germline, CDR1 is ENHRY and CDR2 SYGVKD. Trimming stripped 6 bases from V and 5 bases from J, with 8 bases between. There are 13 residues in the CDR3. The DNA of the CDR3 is TGTGCCATCAGGGACAGAAATAATTCACCCCTCCACTTT. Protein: CAIRDRNNSPLHF.

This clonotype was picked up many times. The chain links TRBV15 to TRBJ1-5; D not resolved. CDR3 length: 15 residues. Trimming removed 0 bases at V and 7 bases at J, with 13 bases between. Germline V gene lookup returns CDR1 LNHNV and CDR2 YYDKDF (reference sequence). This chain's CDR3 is CATSRDILAQQPQHF. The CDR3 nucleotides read TGTGCCACCAGCAGAGATATCCTAGCCCAACAGCCCCAGCATTTT.

This CDR3 reads CATSDPPLRGEKLFF. DNA for the CDR3: TGTGCCACCAGTGATCCGCCGCTACGAGGGGAAAAACTGTTTTTT. The chain joins TRBV24-1 to TRBJ1-4; D not certain. V lost 3 bases and J lost 8, with 15 bases in between. This CDR3 spans 15 amino acids. The germline CDR1 and CDR2 sequences are KGHDR and SFDVKD.

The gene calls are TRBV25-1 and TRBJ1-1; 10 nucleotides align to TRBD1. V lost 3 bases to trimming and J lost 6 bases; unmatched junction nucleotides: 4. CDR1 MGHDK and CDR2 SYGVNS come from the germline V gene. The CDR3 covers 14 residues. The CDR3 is CASSEGQGRSEAFF. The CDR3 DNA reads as TGTGCCAGCAGTGAGGGACAGGGGAGGTCTGAAGCTTTCTTT.

CDR3 DNA: TGCAGTGCAGCCAGTCTAGCGGGGGCCCGCAATGAGCAGTTCTTC. Amino acid sequence: CSAASLAGARNEQFF. The chain links TRBV20-1 to TRBJ2-1; 10 bases line up with TRBD2. Germline lookup yields CDR1 DFQATT and CDR2 SNEGSKA (reference sequence). With V trimmed by 6 bases and J by 6 bases, 11 bases remained unmatched. The CDR3 sequence is 15 residues long.

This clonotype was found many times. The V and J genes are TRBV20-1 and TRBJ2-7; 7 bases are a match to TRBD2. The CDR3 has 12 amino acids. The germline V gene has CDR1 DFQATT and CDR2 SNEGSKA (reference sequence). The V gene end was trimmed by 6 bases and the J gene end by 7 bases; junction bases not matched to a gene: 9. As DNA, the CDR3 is TGCAGTGCGGCCCACACCGGGAGGGAGCAGTACTTC. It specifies CSAAHTGREQYF.

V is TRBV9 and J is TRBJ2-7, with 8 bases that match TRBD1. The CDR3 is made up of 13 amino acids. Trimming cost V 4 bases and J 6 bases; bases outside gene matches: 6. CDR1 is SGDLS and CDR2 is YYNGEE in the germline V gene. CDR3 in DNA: TGTGCCAGCAGCCCTGACAGGGGATCCGAGCAGTACTTC. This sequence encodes CASSPDRGSEQYF.

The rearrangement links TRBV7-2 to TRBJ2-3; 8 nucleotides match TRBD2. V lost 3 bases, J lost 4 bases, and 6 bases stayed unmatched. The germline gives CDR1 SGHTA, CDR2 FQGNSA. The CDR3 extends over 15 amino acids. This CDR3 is CASSFSAGGSDTQYF. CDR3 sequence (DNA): TGTGCCAGCAGCTTTTCGGCGGGGGGATCAGATACGCAGTATTTT.

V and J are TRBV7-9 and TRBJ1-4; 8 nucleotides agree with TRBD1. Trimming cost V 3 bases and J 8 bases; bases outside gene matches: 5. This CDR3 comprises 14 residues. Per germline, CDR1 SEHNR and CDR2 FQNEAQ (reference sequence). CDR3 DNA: TGTGCCAGCAGCTTTGACAGGGGAGGAGAAAAACTGTTTTTT. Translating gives CASSFDRGGEKLFF.

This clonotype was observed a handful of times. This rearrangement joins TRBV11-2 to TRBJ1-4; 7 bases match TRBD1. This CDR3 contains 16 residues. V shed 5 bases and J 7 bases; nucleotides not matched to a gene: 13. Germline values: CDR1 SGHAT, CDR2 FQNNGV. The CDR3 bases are TGTGCCAGCAGCAACCCTCTCGGGACAGCCCTTGAAAAACTGTTTTTT. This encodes CASSNPLGTALEKLFF.

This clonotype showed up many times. The CDR3 reads CASSYDPWTANEQFF. For the CDR3, the DNA is TGTGCCAGCAGTTACGACCCATGGACAGCGAATGAGCAGTTCTTC. J is TRBJ2-1 and V is TRBV6-2 or TRBV6-3; possibly TRBD1 for D (6 bases). Germline-derived CDR1 and CDR2 are MNHEY and SVGEGT. This CDR3 spans 15 amino acids. V was pared by 2 bases and J by 7 bases, with 15 bases between.

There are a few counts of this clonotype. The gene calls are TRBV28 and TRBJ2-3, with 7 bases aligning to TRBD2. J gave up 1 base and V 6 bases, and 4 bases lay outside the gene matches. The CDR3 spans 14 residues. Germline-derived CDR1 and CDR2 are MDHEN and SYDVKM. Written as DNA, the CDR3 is TGTGCCAGCAGGACGGGGGGAGGCACAGATACGCAGTATTTT. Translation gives CASRTGGGTDTQYF.

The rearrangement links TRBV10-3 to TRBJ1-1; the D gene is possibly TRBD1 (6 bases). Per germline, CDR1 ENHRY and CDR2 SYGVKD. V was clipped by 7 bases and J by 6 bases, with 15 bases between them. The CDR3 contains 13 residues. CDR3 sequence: CAITQRGEAEAFF. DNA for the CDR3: TGTGCCATCACCCAGAGGGGGGAGGCTGAAGCTTTCTTT.

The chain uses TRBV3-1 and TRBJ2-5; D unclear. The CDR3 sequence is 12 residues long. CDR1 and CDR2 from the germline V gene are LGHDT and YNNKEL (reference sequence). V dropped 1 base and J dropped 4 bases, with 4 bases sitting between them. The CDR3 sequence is CASSQAGETQYF. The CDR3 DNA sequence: TGTGCCAGCAGCCAAGCCGGAGAGACCCAGTACTTC.

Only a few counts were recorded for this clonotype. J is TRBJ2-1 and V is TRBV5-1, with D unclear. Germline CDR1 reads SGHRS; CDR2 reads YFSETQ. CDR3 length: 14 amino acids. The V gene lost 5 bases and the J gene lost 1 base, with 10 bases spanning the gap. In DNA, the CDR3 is TGCGCCAGCAGTGTGGACGGTTCCTACAATGAGCAGTTCTTC. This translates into CASSVDGSYNEQFF.